The rows below give T cell receptor beta chains drawn from one sample of a study of blood T cell repertoires in COVID-19. Sequencing used immunoSEQ multiplex PCR; TCRdb keeps in-frame clones, though not all of them. The table includes roughly 500,000 clones, 88% detected once. The source material was PBMCs or T cells enriched from blood (not recorded which). Source of these receptors: a woman aged 40 to 55 who had recovered from COVID-19. CDR3s leave out the opening cysteine and the closing phenylalanine or tryptophan.

j_call v_call cdr3_aa
TRBJ2-2 TRBV5-1 ASSLLMGGAGELF
TRBJ1-4 TRBV25-1 ASRDRADEKLF
TRBJ1-2 TRBV18 ASSPEADHGYT
TRBJ2-7 TRBV9 ASSVGTSGAPYEQY
TRBJ2-3 TRBV9 ASSPRLTDTQY
TRBJ1-1 TRBV27 ASSLSAGSGRAEAF
TRBJ1-4 TRBV12-3/TRBV12-4 ASSSGVNEKLF
TRBJ2-7 TRBV3-1/TRBV3-2 ASSRQGATYEQY
TRBJ2-1 TRBV16 ASSRNRALAGDSSYNEQF
TRBJ2-5 TRBV6-1 ASSEARELQETQY